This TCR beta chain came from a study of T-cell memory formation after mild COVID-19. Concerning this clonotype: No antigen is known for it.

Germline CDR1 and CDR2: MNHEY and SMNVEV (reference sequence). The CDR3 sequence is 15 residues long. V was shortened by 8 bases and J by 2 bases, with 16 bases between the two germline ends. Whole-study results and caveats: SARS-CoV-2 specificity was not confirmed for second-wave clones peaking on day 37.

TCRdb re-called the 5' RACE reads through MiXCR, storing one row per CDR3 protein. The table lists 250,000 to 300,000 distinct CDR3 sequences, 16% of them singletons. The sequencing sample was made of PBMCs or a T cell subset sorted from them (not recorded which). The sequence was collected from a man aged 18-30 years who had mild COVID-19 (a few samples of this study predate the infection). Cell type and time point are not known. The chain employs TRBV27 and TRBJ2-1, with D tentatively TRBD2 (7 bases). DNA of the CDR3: TGTGCCAGCGGGCTAGCGGCAGGGGCCTACAATGAGCAGTTCTTC. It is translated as CASGLAAGAYNEQFF.